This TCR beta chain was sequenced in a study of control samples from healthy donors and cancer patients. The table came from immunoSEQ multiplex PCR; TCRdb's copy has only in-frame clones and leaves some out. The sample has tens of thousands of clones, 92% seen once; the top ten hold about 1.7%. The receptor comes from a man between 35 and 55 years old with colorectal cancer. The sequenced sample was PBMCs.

The chain's CDR3 is CASSPRATGTEAFF. CDR3 sequence (DNA): TGCGCCAGCAGTCCTCGGGCCACAGGCACTGAAGCTTTCTTT. This chain connects TRBV5-1 to TRBJ1-1, with D maybe TRBD1 (5 bases). Germline assignment: CDR1 SGHRS and CDR2 YFSETQ. Trimming stripped 5 bases from V and 4 bases from J, with 15 bases between. This CDR3 is built from 14 residues.